What follows describes a single T cell receptor (beta chain). Its cognate antigen has yet to be identified. Per-base qualities were not stored, and no clone one base away is much larger. These data originate in a study of T cell changes during pregnancy in multiple sclerosis (dated by TCRdb to about 2019). Broadly, across the study: The study examined how the T cell repertoire changed over the course of pregnancy in women with multiple sclerosis.

The method behind the library was the immunoSEQ multiplex PCR assay. The table was pulled from immuneACCESS by TCRdb, which kept in-frame rearrangements only. Such tables lose some clones; where checked, under half of the loss comes from unresolved V genes, and the rest has no known cause. The table for this sample lists over 50,000 clones; 80% to 95% of them were counted only once. 0.2% to 0.3% of the sample lies in the top ten. Per the germline V gene, SGHTA is the CDR1 and FQGNSA is the CDR2. There are 17 amino acids in the CDR3, from cysteine to phenylalanine inclusive. Left in the record is the CDR3 DNA by itself, 51 bases read in frame from the first base. V is pared back by 5 bases and J by 0 bases, with 14 bases lying between the germline termini.

The sequencing here drew on CD4+ T cells from peripheral blood mononuclear cells, taken in the third trimester of pregnancy. The TCR was taken from a female donor with multiple sclerosis, enrolled in a pregnancy study. The chain is made from TRBV7-2 and TRBJ1-6, with the identity of the D gene unclear. The bases are TGTGCCAGCAGCCGATTCATACAGAGCTCCTATAATTCACCCCTCCACTTT. This is translated as CASSRFIQSSYNSPLHF.